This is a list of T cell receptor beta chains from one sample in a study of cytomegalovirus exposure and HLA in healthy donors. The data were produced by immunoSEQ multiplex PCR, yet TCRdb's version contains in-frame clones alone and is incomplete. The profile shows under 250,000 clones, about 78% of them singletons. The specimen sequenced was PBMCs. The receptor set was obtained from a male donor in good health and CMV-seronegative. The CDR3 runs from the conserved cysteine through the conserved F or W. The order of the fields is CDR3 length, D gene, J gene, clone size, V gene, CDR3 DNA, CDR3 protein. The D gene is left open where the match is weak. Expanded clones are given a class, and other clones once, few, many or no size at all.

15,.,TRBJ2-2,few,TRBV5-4,TGTGCCAGCAGCCCTGGAGAGATTGTCACCGGGGAGCTGTTTTTT,CASSPGEIVTGELFF
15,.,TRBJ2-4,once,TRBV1,TGCACCAGCAGCCAAGATGAGCGGGGCAAAAACATTCAGTACTTC,CTSSQDERGKNIQYF
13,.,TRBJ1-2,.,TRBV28,TGTGCCAGCAGTTTAAACAGGGCCTATGGCTACACCTTC,CASSLNRAYGYTF
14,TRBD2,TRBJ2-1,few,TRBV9,TGTGCCAGCAGCGTGACTAGCGGGAGCAATGAGCAGTTCTTC,CASSVTSGSNEQFF
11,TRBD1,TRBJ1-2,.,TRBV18,TGTGCCAGCTCGGACAGGGCTGGCTACACCTTC,CASSDRAGYTF
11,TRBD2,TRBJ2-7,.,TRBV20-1,TGCAGTGCTCTTCTAGCGGGAGTGTTGTACTTC,CSALLAGVLYF
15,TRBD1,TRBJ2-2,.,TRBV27,TGTGCCAGCAGTCCACAGGGGGCGCTTACCGGGGAGCTGTTTTTT,CASSPQGALTGELFF
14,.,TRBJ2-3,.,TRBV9,TGTGCCAGCAGCACCCGACTAGGTCAAGATACGCAGTATTTT,CASSTRLGQDTQYF
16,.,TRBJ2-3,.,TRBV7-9,TGTGCCAGCAGCCTCTCAGGGCAGGGGAAAGCAGATACGCAGTATTTT,CASSLSGQGKADTQYF
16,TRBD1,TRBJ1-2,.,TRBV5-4,TGTGCCAGCAGCCTACTGCTATCGGGACAGGGGAAGGGCTACACCTTC,CASSLLLSGQGKGYTF
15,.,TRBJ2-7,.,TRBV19,TGTGCCAGTAGTATCCTTGTGGACAAAAATTACGAGCAGTACTTC,CASSILVDKNYEQYF
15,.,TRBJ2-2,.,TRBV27,TGTGCCAGCCGCACGGGGGGCGCGATTATCGGGGAGCTGTTTTTT,CASRTGGAIIGELFF
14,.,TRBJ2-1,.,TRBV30,TGTGCCCACACCCCCCGCGGGATTAACAATGAGCAGTTCTTC,CAHTPRGINNEQFF
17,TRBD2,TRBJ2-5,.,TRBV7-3,TGTGCCAGCAGCTCAATGCCGGGGACTAGCGGGAAAGAGACCCAGTACTTC,CASSSMPGTSGKETQYF
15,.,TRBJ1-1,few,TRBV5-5,TGTGCCAGCAGCTTGATGGCAGTCACGAACACTGAAGCTTTCTTT,CASSLMAVTNTEAFF